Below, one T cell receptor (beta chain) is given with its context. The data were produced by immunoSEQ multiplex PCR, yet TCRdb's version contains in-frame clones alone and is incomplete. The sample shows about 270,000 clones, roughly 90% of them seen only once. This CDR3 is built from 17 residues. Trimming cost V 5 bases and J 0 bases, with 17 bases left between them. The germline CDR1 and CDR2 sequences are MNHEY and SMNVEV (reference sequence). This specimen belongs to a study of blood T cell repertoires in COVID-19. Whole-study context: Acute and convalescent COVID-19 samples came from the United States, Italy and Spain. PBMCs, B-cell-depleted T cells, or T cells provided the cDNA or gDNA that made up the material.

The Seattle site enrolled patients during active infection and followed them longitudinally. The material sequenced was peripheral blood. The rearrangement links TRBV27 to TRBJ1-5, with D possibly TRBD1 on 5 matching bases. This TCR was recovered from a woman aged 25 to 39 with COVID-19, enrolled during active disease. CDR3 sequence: CASSPWTPGYSNQPQHF. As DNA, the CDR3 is TGTGCCAGCAGTCCATGGACACCGGGTTATAGCAATCAGCCCCAGCATTTT.